This TCR beta chain was sequenced in a study of shared clonotypes between healthy human individuals. Measured with immunoSEQ multiplex PCR; TCRdb has only the in-frame clones, and not every one. The sample shows hundreds of thousands of clones, roughly 98% of them seen only once. CDR3 length: 14 amino acids. CDR1 MNHEY and CDR2 SMNVEV come from the germline V gene (reference sequence). V was shortened by 2 bases and J by 2 bases, with 8 bases between the two germline ends. This clone was counted a single time. Naive CD8 cells lacked CD45RO and underwent positive selection for CCR7, leaving out terminally differentiated effector memory CD45RA+ cells.

The sample was naive CD8+ T cells sorted from blood. This sequence joins TRBV27 and TRBJ2-3; D gene ambiguous. This clonotype originated in a man aged 25-45 years in good health. The CDR3 DNA reads TGTGCCAGCAGTTTAATCGCAACCACAGATACGCAGTATTTT. Encoded protein: CASSLIATTDTQYF.